The 3 T cell receptor beta chains below all came from one sample that was sequenced in a study of blood T cells in healthy people across ages. The second PCR ran about 6 to 12 cycles with a sample-barcoded 5' primer and J-beta primers. In TCRdb, the 5' RACE reads were re-called with MiXCR into one record per CDR3 protein. The data contain approximately 680,000 distinct CDR3 sequences, about a third of them singletons. Sequences were obtained from blood. All receptors come from an elderly woman in good health.

V and J are TRBV11-2 and TRBJ2-3; a weak D match, TRBD2 (6 bases). The CDR3 spans 16 residues. CDR1 SGHAT and CDR2 FQNNGV come from the germline V gene. The V end lost 1 base, the J end lost 3 bases, and 14 bases lay between the germline ends. The CDR3 bases are TGTGCCAGCAGCTTAGTCCGTCCGGGAGCAACAGATACGCAGTATTTT. It specifies CASSLVRPGATDTQYF.

Worth noting for this clonotype: Its ends do not fully match the called genes, so a read error is possible. V and J are TRBV7-3 and TRBJ1-1; D is unclear. The length of the CDR3 is 13 residues. The germline CDR1 and CDR2 sequences are SGHTA and FQGTGA. The CDR3 DNA reads TGTGCCAGCAACTTAACTGTTAACACTGAAGCTTTCTTT. Amino acids: CASNLTVNTEAFF.

Remarks on this clonotype: This may come from a read error, since a much larger clone is one base off. The rearrangement uses TRBV20-1 and TRBJ2-1; D may be TRBD2 (6 bases). Trimming removed 4 bases from V and 1 base from J, with 17 bases in between. The CDR3 runs to 16 residues. Germline lookup yields CDR1 DFQATT and CDR2 SNEGSKA (reference sequence). The CDR3 region has the DNA TGCAGTGCTATATTGGGCGGGGCACCTTCCTACAATGAGCAGTTCTTC. Protein product: CSAILGGAPSYNEQFF.